The T cell receptor (beta chain) under discussion was sequenced for a study of blood T cells in healthy people across ages (dated by TCRdb to between 2015 and 2017). Study-level background: In model experiments, template switching captured roughly one uniquely barcoded TCR beta cDNA molecule for every two T cells. Age-related changes in TCR beta repertoire diversity were measured in the study by deep sequencing normalized with unique cDNA molecular identifiers. Donors were grouped into four age groups: young (average approximately 15 years), middle-aged (39), aged (about 60) and long-lived (approximately 82). To avoid experimental bias, donors of different ages were randomly spread across the sequencing lanes. For two donors (one aged 18 to 30 and one aged 80 or older), the study analyzed two additional independent replicas of 1 million unique cDNA reads from the same blood draw. Broader findings and caveats from the paper: Estimates of total diversity based on one million sequenced T cells were regarded as lower bounds and as underestimates. Because profiling used bulk unsorted PBMCs, naive and antigen-experienced compartments could not be compared conclusively. There was a strong correlation between observed TCR beta diversity and the percentage of naive T cells measured by flow cytometry. Because donor CMV infection status was unknown, age-related changes in expanded clonotypes were potentially confounded. Compared with the aged group, more naive CD4+ T cells, fewer expanded clones and increased TCR diversity were shown by the long-lived group, suggesting age selection. Observed TCR beta diversity per million T cells fell roughly linearly with age, and a significant reduction was already apparent by age around 39.

The junction shows trimming of 6 bases on V and 0 bases on J, plus 14 bases between the germline ends. The CDR3 numbers 14 residues from cysteine through phenylalanine. CDR3 DNA only is kept here, 42 bases in frame from base 1. CDR1 and CDR2, looked up from the germline V gene (reference sequence), are DFQATT and SNEGSKA. About this clonotype: What this receptor recognizes is not known. Base-call qualities are not available, and no considerably larger clone is one nucleotide away.

The approximately 39 donors, aged roughly 6 to 95 years, were systemically healthy Caucasian individuals from Russia. Each donor gave about 10 milliliters of peripheral blood, drawn into EDTA-treated Vacutainer tubes. Ficoll-Paque density-gradient centrifugation was used to isolate PBMCs, with at least 7 million obtained per sample. Trizol reagent was used to extract total RNA from the PBMCs, yielding at least 6 micrograms per sample. For every donor, flow cytometry on a PBMC aliquot measured the percentage of naive CD45RAhigh/CD27high T cells. Library preparation employed 5' RACE. TCRdb names Illumina HiSeq 2500 as the instrument used. A second PCR of about 7 to 12 cycles was performed with a sample-barcoded 5' primer and a J-beta primer mix. A template-switch 5' adaptor carrying 12 random nucleotides introduced a unique molecular identifier onto each TCR beta cDNA molecule. Each sample yielded at least 2.5 million CDR3-containing paired-end reads. First-strand cDNA was synthesized from all RNA with the Mint cDNA synthesis kit, primed by a TRBC-specific oligonucleotide. Following uracil-DNA glycosylase treatment, a first 18-cycle PCR with universal primers M1SS and BC2_uni_R was performed on all cDNA. As for how the authors treated the data: Normalization of each sample was performed by random selection of 1 million high-quality reads, each carrying a distinct molecular identifier. Instead of being binned into consensus sequences, reads that shared molecular identifiers were thrown out. MiTCR, run with a Q25 quality threshold and the strictest error-elimination algorithm, handled CDR3 identification, clonotype clustering and error correction. A nonparametric unseen species model with Euler transformation was used to estimate a lower bound on total TCR beta diversity. The public reads were run again by TCRdb, first through fastp at Q25 and then through MiXCR, and only productive beta chains were kept. One record per CDR3 amino acid sequence lists the most common genes and DNA. TCRdb's processing, not the authors', yielded these V and J calls. For this sample there are around 1,000,000 distinct CDR3 sequences; more than 30% appear just once. The top ten hold around 13% of the sample.

The sequenced material came from blood. The sequence came from a man between 18 and 35 years old in good health. The sequence links TRBV20-1 to TRBJ1-1; TRBD1 might be the D gene, on 5 matching bases. This receptor has the CDR3 CSAGRGYMNTEAFF. DNA sequence: TGCAGTGCCGGGAGGGGTTACATGAACACTGAAGCTTTCTTT.